The T cell receptor (beta chain) described here comes from a study of T cells expressing NK-cell markers. Turning to the study itself: With respect to HCMV, seven of the eight sequenced donors were seropositive, and one was seronegative. Study-level results: A few donors' CD3+CD56-NKG2C+ cells were dominated by the same clonotypes.

No DNA is given; TCRdb re-called the 5' RACE reads and lists each CDR3 protein once. This listing includes 150,000 to 200,000 distinct CDR3 sequences. As for this clonotype: As yet, its antigen is unknown.

Sequenced: blood T cells: a sorted CD56 or NKG2C T cell subset, CD4+ or CD8+ T cells, or bulk PBMC T cells (not recorded which). The sequence came from a man aged 18-69 years in good health.

CDR3 sequence reads: CASSESGYEQYF. The gene calls are TRBV25-1 and TRBJ2-7; the D call from TCRdb, TRBD1, cannot be confirmed without DNA. This CDR3 spans 12 amino acids. The germline CDR1 and CDR2 sequences are MGHDK and SYGVNS.